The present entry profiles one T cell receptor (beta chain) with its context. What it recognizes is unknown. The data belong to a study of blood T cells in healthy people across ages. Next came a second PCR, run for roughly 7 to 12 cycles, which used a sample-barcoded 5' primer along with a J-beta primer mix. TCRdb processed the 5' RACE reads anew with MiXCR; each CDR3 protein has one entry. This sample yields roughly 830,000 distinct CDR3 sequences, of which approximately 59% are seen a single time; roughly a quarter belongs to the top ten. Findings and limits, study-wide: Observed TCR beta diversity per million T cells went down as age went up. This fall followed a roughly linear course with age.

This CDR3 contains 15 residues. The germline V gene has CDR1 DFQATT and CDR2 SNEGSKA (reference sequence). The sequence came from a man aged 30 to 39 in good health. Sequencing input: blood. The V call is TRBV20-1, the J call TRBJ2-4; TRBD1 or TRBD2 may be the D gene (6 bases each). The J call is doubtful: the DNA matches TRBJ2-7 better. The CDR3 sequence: CSARARGVPHYEQYF. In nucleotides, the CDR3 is TGCAGTGCTAGAGCGAGGGGGGTTCCCCATTACGAGCAGTACTTC.